The rows below give T cell receptor beta chains drawn from one sample of a study of neurological immune-mediated disorders. TCRdb processed the 5' RACE reads anew with MiXCR; each CDR3 protein has one entry. The sample yields some 54,000 distinct CDR3 sequences, around a tenth seen once. Sequenced input: PBMCs. Receptors originate from a male donor with HTLV-1-associated myelopathy (HAM/TSP). Each CDR3 is given with its conserved first and last residue. The order of the fields is V gene, D gene, clone size, J gene, CDR3 protein, CDR3 DNA. D genes are given only for firm matches. The size entry is marked missing in some rows and otherwise reads once, few, many or a size class.

v_gene: TRBV28
d_gene: -
abundance: many
j_gene: TRBJ2-7
CDR3aa: CASSPSGSLEQYF
CDR3nt: TGTGCCAGCAGTCCTTCGGGGTCGCTAGAGCAGTACTTC

v_gene: TRBV19
d_gene: -
abundance: many
j_gene: TRBJ1-1
CDR3aa: CASSIQGPGNTEAFF
CDR3nt: TGTGCCAGTAGTATACAGGGGCCCGGGAACACTGAAGCTTTCTTT

v_gene: TRBV7-3
d_gene: -
abundance: many
j_gene: TRBJ2-3
CDR3aa: CASSLMAGGTDTQYF
CDR3nt: TGTGCCAGCAGCTTAATGGCCGGGGGCACAGATACGCAGTATTTT

v_gene: TRBV7-2
d_gene: -
abundance: many
j_gene: TRBJ2-3
CDR3aa: CASSLLGSFGLNTDTQYF
CDR3nt: TGTGCCAGCAGCTTATTAGGGTCCTTTGGGTTGAACACAGATACGCAGTATTTT

v_gene: TRBV5-1
d_gene: -
abundance: many
j_gene: TRBJ1-2
CDR3aa: CASSTEGQYGYTF
CDR3nt: TGCGCCAGCAGCACCGAGGGGCAGTATGGCTACACCTTC

v_gene: TRBV12-3/TRBV12-4
d_gene: -
abundance: many
j_gene: TRBJ2-5
CDR3aa: CASSPGTFQETQYF
CDR3nt: TGTGCCAGCAGTCCCGGGACTTTCCAAGAGACCCAGTACTTC

v_gene: TRBV7-9
d_gene: TRBD2
abundance: many
j_gene: TRBJ2-3
CDR3aa: CASSSGLEITDTQYF
CDR3nt: TGTGCCAGCAGCTCGGGACTAGAGATCACAGATACGCAGTATTTT

v_gene: TRBV5-1
d_gene: -
abundance: many
j_gene: TRBJ1-1
CDR3aa: CASSLAREDRAEAFF
CDR3nt: TGCGCCAGCAGCTTGGCTAGGGAGGATAGGGCTGAAGCTTTCTTT

v_gene: TRBV28
d_gene: TRBD1
abundance: many
j_gene: TRBJ2-3
CDR3aa: CASSLTTGATDTQYF
CDR3nt: TGTGCCAGCAGTCTCACCACAGGGGCCACAGATACGCAGTATTTT

v_gene: TRBV20-1
d_gene: -
abundance: many
j_gene: TRBJ1-1
CDR3aa: CSARAPNTEAFF
CDR3nt: TGCAGTGCTAGAGCGCCGAACACTGAAGCTTTCTTT

v_gene: TRBV14
d_gene: -
abundance: many
j_gene: TRBJ2-2
CDR3aa: CASSQVLGTGELFF
CDR3nt: TGTGCCAGCAGCCAAGTTCTCGGCACCGGGGAGCTGTTTTTT

v_gene: TRBV20-1
d_gene: -
abundance: many
j_gene: TRBJ1-2
CDR3aa: CSASPPSGNGYTF
CDR3nt: TGCAGTGCTAGTCCCCCCAGTGGGAATGGCTACACCTTC

v_gene: TRBV9
d_gene: TRBD2
abundance: -
j_gene: TRBJ2-7
CDR3aa: CASSDWEGLAEIYEQYF
CDR3nt: TGTGCCAGCAGCGACTGGGAAGGACTAGCGGAGATCTACGAGCAGTACTTT

v_gene: TRBV5-1
d_gene: -
abundance: many
j_gene: TRBJ2-2
CDR3aa: CASSLYSGNTGELFF
CDR3nt: TGCGCCAGCAGCTTGTATTCTGGAAACACCGGGGAGCTGTTTTTT

v_gene: TRBV20-1
d_gene: TRBD1
abundance: many
j_gene: TRBJ1-1
CDR3aa: CSAADRATEAFF
CDR3nt: TGCAGTGCGGCAGACAGGGCAACTGAAGCTTTCTTT

v_gene: TRBV10-3
d_gene: -
abundance: many
j_gene: TRBJ1-2
CDR3aa: CAISTQVPYGYTF
CDR3nt: TGTGCCATATCCACACAGGTACCCTATGGCTACACCTTC

v_gene: TRBV5-1
d_gene: -
abundance: many
j_gene: TRBJ1-6
CDR3aa: CASSPGQINSPLHF
CDR3nt: TGCGCCAGCAGTCCCGGACAGATCAATTCACCCCTCCACTTT

v_gene: TRBV20-1
d_gene: -
abundance: many
j_gene: TRBJ2-1
CDR3aa: CSAAHRGGVDEQFF
CDR3nt: TGCAGTGCTGCCCATCGAGGGGGGGTCGATGAGCAGTTCTTC

v_gene: TRBV15
d_gene: TRBD1
abundance: many
j_gene: TRBJ1-5
CDR3aa: CATSRRVGTDNQPQHF
CDR3nt: TGTGCCACCAGCAGAAGAGTCGGGACAGACAATCAGCCCCAGCATTTT

v_gene: TRBV6-6
d_gene: TRBD2
abundance: many
j_gene: TRBJ2-5
CDR3aa: CASSYSGLAGETQYF
CDR3nt: TGTGCCAGCAGTTACTCGGGTCTAGCGGGTGAGACCCAGTACTTC

v_gene: TRBV20-1
d_gene: TRBD2
abundance: many
j_gene: TRBJ2-7
CDR3aa: CSARDNRLAGGRYEQYF
CDR3nt: TGCAGTGCTAGAGACAACCGACTAGCGGGGGGGCGCTACGAGCAGTACTTC

v_gene: TRBV7-9
d_gene: -
abundance: many
j_gene: TRBJ2-3
CDR3aa: CASSFGVISDTQYF
CDR3nt: TGTGCCAGCAGCTTTGGGGTTATCTCAGATACGCAGTATTTT

v_gene: TRBV6-8
d_gene: -
abundance: many
j_gene: TRBJ2-2
CDR3aa: CASSSRPRRQEWVTGELFF
CDR3nt: TGTGCCAGCAGTTCGAGACCTCGTCGACAGGAGTGGGTCACCGGGGAGCTGTTTTTT

v_gene: TRBV5-1
d_gene: -
abundance: many
j_gene: TRBJ1-2
CDR3aa: CASSFWGDVRYTF
CDR3nt: TGCGCCAGCAGCTTTTGGGGGGACGTGCGGTACACCTTC

v_gene: TRBV10-3
d_gene: TRBD1
abundance: many
j_gene: TRBJ2-3
CDR3aa: CAISVTGEAKSTDTQYF
CDR3nt: TGTGCCATCAGTGTGACAGGGGAAGCAAAGAGCACAGATACGCAGTATTTT

v_gene: TRBV6-5
d_gene: TRBD1
abundance: many
j_gene: TRBJ2-7
CDR3aa: CASRDRGPYEQYF
CDR3nt: TGTGCCAGCAGGGACAGGGGGCCCTACGAGCAGTACTTC

v_gene: TRBV5-1
d_gene: TRBD2
abundance: many
j_gene: TRBJ2-1
CDR3aa: CASSLEAGVGYNEQFF
CDR3nt: TGCGCCAGCAGTCTGGAGGCGGGGGTTGGGTACAATGAGCAGTTCTTC

v_gene: TRBV7-2
d_gene: -
abundance: many
j_gene: TRBJ2-5
CDR3aa: CASSLSGPGETQYF
CDR3nt: TGTGCCAGCAGCTTATCGGGGCCAGGGGAGACCCAGTACTTC

v_gene: TRBV4-3
d_gene: -
abundance: many
j_gene: TRBJ2-2
CDR3aa: CASSQVQGSNTGELFF
CDR3nt: TGCGCCAGCAGCCAAGTTCAAGGGTCGAACACCGGGGAGCTGTTTTTT

v_gene: TRBV5-1
d_gene: TRBD1
abundance: many
j_gene: TRBJ2-1
CDR3aa: CASSPGTGGGSNEQFF
CDR3nt: TGCGCCAGCAGCCCCGGGACAGGGGGAGGTTCGAATGAGCAGTTCTTC

v_gene: TRBV11-3
d_gene: -
abundance: -
j_gene: TRBJ2-3
CDR3aa: CASSLSPGRDTQYF
CDR3nt: TGTGCCAGCAGCTTAAGCCCAGGACGAGATACGCAGTATTTT

v_gene: TRBV20-1
d_gene: TRBD2
abundance: many
j_gene: TRBJ2-3
CDR3aa: CSASDGGTDTQYF
CDR3nt: TGCAGTGCAAGTGACGGGGGGACAGATACGCAGTATTTT

v_gene: TRBV20-1
d_gene: TRBD1
abundance: many
j_gene: TRBJ1-2
CDR3aa: CSARGDRSGYGYTF
CDR3nt: TGCAGTGCTAGAGGGGACAGGTCTGGTTATGGCTACACCTTC

v_gene: TRBV20-1
d_gene: -
abundance: many
j_gene: TRBJ1-1
CDR3aa: CSAPEGTMNTEAFF
CDR3nt: TGCAGTGCTCCAGAGGGGACCATGAACACTGAAGCTTTCTTT

v_gene: TRBV4-3
d_gene: -
abundance: many
j_gene: TRBJ2-7
CDR3aa: CASSGDGGGEQYF
CDR3nt: TGCGCCAGCAGCGGGGACGGAGGTGGCGAGCAGTACTTC

v_gene: TRBV7-9
d_gene: -
abundance: -
j_gene: TRBJ1-1
CDR3aa: CASSLNGNTGAFF
CDR3nt: TGTGCCAGCAGCTTAAACGGGAACACTGGAGCTTTCTTT

v_gene: TRBV5-5
d_gene: TRBD1
abundance: many
j_gene: TRBJ1-6
CDR3aa: CASTLGQDNSYNSPLHF
CDR3nt: TGTGCCAGCACCCTAGGACAGGATAACTCCTATAATTCACCCCTCCACTTT

v_gene: TRBV20-1
d_gene: TRBD2
abundance: -
j_gene: TRBJ2-5
CDR3aa: CSASTSGGGETQYF
CDR3nt: TGCAGTGCCTCGACTAGCGGGGGGGGTGAGACCCAGTACTTC

v_gene: TRBV19
d_gene: TRBD2
abundance: once
j_gene: TRBJ2-1
CDR3aa: CASSSRGLVYNEQFF
CDR3nt: TGTGCCAGTTCCTCCCGGGGACTAGTGTACAATGAGCAGTTCTTC

v_gene: TRBV7-2
d_gene: -
abundance: many
j_gene: TRBJ1-5
CDR3aa: CASSSDRSNQPQHF
CDR3nt: TGTGCCAGCAGCTCCGACAGGAGCAATCAGCCCCAGCATTTT

v_gene: TRBV11-3
d_gene: -
abundance: many
j_gene: TRBJ2-7
CDR3aa: CASSPSAPGYEQYF
CDR3nt: TGTGCCAGCAGTCCCAGTGCGCCCGGGTACGAGCAGTACTTC

v_gene: TRBV5-1
d_gene: TRBD2
abundance: many
j_gene: TRBJ2-5
CDR3aa: CASSELAGGPQETQYF
CDR3nt: TGCGCCAGCAGCGAACTAGCGGGGGGGCCCCAAGAGACCCAGTACTTC

v_gene: TRBV18
d_gene: -
abundance: many
j_gene: TRBJ1-5
CDR3aa: CASSPTSDHQPQHF
CDR3nt: TGTGCCAGCTCACCAACCAGTGACCATCAGCCCCAGCATTTT

v_gene: TRBV12-3/TRBV12-4
d_gene: TRBD1
abundance: medium-sized
j_gene: TRBJ1-6
CDR3aa: CASSLGTGRSPLHF
CDR3nt: TGTGCCAGCAGTTTAGGGACAGGGAGGTCACCCCTCCACTTT

v_gene: TRBV5-6
d_gene: -
abundance: -
j_gene: TRBJ2-7
CDR3aa: CAISSVYEQYF
CDR3nt: TGTGCCATCAGCTCAGTGTACGAGCAGTACTTC

v_gene: TRBV7-9
d_gene: TRBD1
abundance: many
j_gene: TRBJ2-7
CDR3aa: CASSLASGGLRQYF
CDR3nt: TGTGCCAGCAGCTTAGCTTCAGGGGGATTGCGGCAGTACTTC

v_gene: TRBV5-5
d_gene: -
abundance: many
j_gene: TRBJ2-5
CDR3aa: CASSRRGEETQYF
CDR3nt: TGTGCCAGCAGCCGCAGGGGCGAAGAGACCCAGTACTTC